This entry concerns a single TCR beta chain. Its antigen is not identified. The entry originates in a study of cytomegalovirus exposure and HLA in healthy donors. On the study more broadly: Across under 450 genotyped donors, approximately 81% landed in the Caucasian-associated ancestry cluster.

In the PCR, 60 Vbeta and 13 Jbeta primers were used. Assay: immunoSEQ multiplex PCR; the TCRdb copy retains only in-frame clones and omits some. Counted here are roughly 90,000 clones, around 82% occurring once; the ten biggest clones make up 2% to 2.5%. Germline V gene data show CDR1 as SNHLY and CDR2 as FYNNEI. With 6 bases clipped from V and 1 base from J, the junction kept 12 bases outside the gene matches. The CDR3 runs 18 residues. General observations from the study: Associated with cytomegalovirus, according to the listing, were 150 to 200 TCR beta chains. Follow-up analysis later connected one missense variant in DCLRE1C with trimming of TCR beta V- and J-genes.

The rearrangement uses TRBV2 and TRBJ1-5, with 10 bases aligning to TRBD1. Sequenced input: PBMCs. The TCR comes from a man aged 18-30 years in good health and CMV-seronegative. The CDR3 loop is CASRPGTGDASSNQPQHF. The CDR3 nucleotides are TGTGCCAGCAGGCCCGGGACAGGGGATGCGTCGAGCAATCAGCCCCAGCATTTT.